These 26 T cell receptor beta chains share one sample of origin, sequenced in a study of blood T cells in healthy people across ages. PCR was performed a second time for roughly 7 to 12 cycles using a sample-barcoded 5' primer and a J-beta primer mix. In TCRdb, the 5' RACE reads were re-called with MiXCR into one record per CDR3 protein. The repertoire holds approximately 800,000 distinct CDR3 sequences, with roughly 34% as singletons. Sequenced material: blood. These receptors were obtained from a man aged 18 to 29 in good health.

The chain couples TRBV12-3 or TRBV12-4 to TRBJ2-3, with D perhaps being TRBD1 or TRBD2 (5 bases each). Trimming cost V 4 bases and J 3 bases, with 17 bases left between them. CDR3 length: 16 residues. The CDR3 loop reads CASSSGAPGRTDTQYF. DNA for the CDR3: TGTGCCAGCAGTTCTGGGGCCCCGGGAAGGACAGATACGCAGTATTTT.

This sequence joins TRBV15 and TRBJ1-5, with D unclear. The CDR3 runs to 14 residues. The germline V gene encodes CDR1 LNHNV and CDR2 YYDKDF (reference sequence). Trimming removed 3 bases at V and 1 base at J, with 7 bases between. Here the CDR3 reads CATSRDDSNQPQHF. The CDR3 DNA is TGTGCCACCAGCAGGGACGACAGCAATCAGCCCCAGCATTTT.

The chain links TRBV3-1 to TRBJ2-5; D is perhaps TRBD2 (7 bases). This CDR3 has 13 amino acids. The V end lost 6 bases, the J end lost 11 bases, and 19 bases lay between the germline ends. Per germline, CDR1 LGHDT and CDR2 YNNKEL (reference sequence). This CDR3 is CASRGGAYNEQYF. In DNA form, the CDR3 reads TGTGCCAGCAGGGGGGGGGCTTACAATGAGCAGTACTTC.

On this clonotype: A much larger clone differs by one base, so this may be a read error. The chain is built from TRBV6-6 and TRBJ1-5, with D possibly being TRBD1 (6 bases). The germline V gene has CDR1 MNHNY and CDR2 SVGAGI (reference sequence). The CDR3 sequence is 13 residues long. CDR3 sequence reads: CASSHSRGQPQHF. The CDR3 DNA sequence: TGTGCCAGCAGTCACTCCAGGGGCCAGCCCCAGCATTTT.

This clonotype was recorded a few times. The CDR3, as DNA: TGTGCCAGCAGTTACTCGGGGAGGGACGGTGAAGCTTTCTTT. This encodes CASSYSGRDGEAFF. The chain recombines TRBV6-5 with TRBJ1-1, with a weak D call TRBD1 (5 bases). The CDR3 is 14 amino acids. The V gene's germline CDR1 is MNHEY and CDR2 SVGAGI. Trimming removed 0 bases from V and 7 bases from J, with 12 bases in between.

In its sample, this clonotype was seen a few times. The chain carries TRBV7-2 and TRBJ2-7; a possible D gene is TRBD1 (5 bases). The CDR3 contains 15 residues. V was shortened by 8 bases and J by 7 bases, with 24 bases between the two germline ends. Germline CDR1 reads SGHTA; CDR2 reads FQGNSA. This CDR3 reads CASSYPKAGYHEQYF. The CDR3 DNA reads TGTGCCAGCTCCTATCCAAAGGCAGGGTATCATGAGCAGTACTTC.

The CDR3 is CASSPNVLETQYF. In nucleotides, the CDR3 is TGTGCCAGCAGTCCGAATGTTCTGGAGACCCAGTACTTC. The chain links TRBV28 to TRBJ2-5; no definite D call. The V end was cut by 5 bases, the J end by 5 bases, with 12 bases between. The V gene's germline CDR1 is MDHEN and CDR2 SYDVKM. This CDR3 contains 13 residues.

This chain uses TRBV4-3 with TRBJ1-5; D uncertain. The germline V gene has CDR1 LGHNA and CDR2 YSLEER. This CDR3 has 16 amino acids. The V gene lost 2 bases and the J gene lost 0 bases, with 11 bases spanning the gap. CDR3 coding DNA: TGCGCCAGCAGCCAATACCTAATAACTAGCAATCAGCCCCAGCATTTT. Amino acid sequence: CASSQYLITSNQPQHF.

There are many counts of this clonotype. A much larger clone sits a single nucleotide away, making a read error possible. This chain connects TRBV12-3 or TRBV12-4 to TRBJ2-1, with D unclear. The CDR3 covers 11 residues. The V gene lost 4 bases and the J gene lost 5 bases, with 3 bases spanning the gap. The CDR3: CASSSHNEQFF. The CDR3 nucleotides read TGTGCCAGCAGTTCCCACAATGAGCAGTTCTTC.

This clonotype appeared a few times. The rearrangement links TRBV7-9 to TRBJ1-5; weak D call: TRBD1 (5 bases). The CDR3 consists of 16 residues. In germline, CDR1 is SEHNR, CDR2 FQNEAQ (reference sequence). V lost 5 bases, J lost 9 bases, and 23 bases lay in between. The CDR3 region is CASSVSLRVLSPPQHF. The DNA of the CDR3 is TGTGCCAGCAGCGTAAGTCTCAGGGTCCTCTCTCCGCCCCAGCATTTT.

About this clonotype: This may stem from a read error, because a much larger clone lies one nucleotide away. The chain uses TRBV10-3 and TRBJ1-2, with 7 bases aligning to TRBD1. Germline V CDR1 and CDR2: ENHRY, SYGVKD. CDR3 length: 14 amino acids. V lost 11 bases to trimming and J lost 3 bases; unmatched junction nucleotides: 12. DNA of the CDR3: TGTGCCGTCACTTCGCCAGGGGGACACTATGGCTACACCTTC. Translated: CAVTSPGGHYGYTF.

This clonotype was seen at least ten times. The rearrangement uses TRBV12-3 or TRBV12-4 and TRBJ2-5, with 7 nucleotides matching TRBD2. The CDR3 extends over 14 amino acids. Trimming took 6 bases from V and 5 from J; bases not matched to a gene: 9. The CDR3 coding sequence is TGTGCCAGCAGCGTAGCGGGTTTCTTGGAGACCCAGTACTTC. It codes for CASSVAGFLETQYF.

This clonotype was counted only a few times. This chain uses TRBV5-1 with TRBJ2-5; the D gene is possibly TRBD1 (5 bases). Per germline, CDR1 SGHRS and CDR2 YFSETQ. CDR3 size: 14 residues. With 3 bases removed from V and 0 bases from J, the gap between germline ends came to 9 bases. The CDR3 region is CASSSTGHQETQYF. The CDR3 coding sequence is TGCGCCAGCAGCTCTACAGGACACCAAGAGACCCAGTACTTC.

This clonotype was seen at least ten times. The chain couples TRBV28 to TRBJ2-5, with 10 bases lining up with TRBD2. The V and J ends lost 10 bases and 4 bases, in that order; junction bases with no gene match: 9. The germline V gene encodes CDR1 MDHEN and CDR2 SYDVKM. This CDR3 has 14 amino acids. The DNA of the CDR3 is TGTGCCACCTTTCTAGCGGGGGAGGGAGAGACCCAGTACTTC. Translated, it gives CATFLAGEGETQYF.

This chain links TRBV3-1 with TRBJ1-1; 9 bases agree with TRBD1. V trimming: 1 base; J trimming: 0 bases; junction bases outside the gene matches: 9. Per the germline V gene, CDR1 is LGHDT and CDR2 is YNNKEL (reference sequence). CDR3 size: 18 residues. CDR3 region: CASSQVRTGVSMNTEAFF. CDR3 DNA sequence: TGTGCCAGCAGCCAAGTCAGGACAGGGGTCTCCATGAACACTGAAGCTTTCTTT. Drawing the rest from reference TRBV3-1 and TRBJ1-1, the complete variable domain is DTAVSQTPKYLVTQMGNDKSIKCEQNLGHDTMYWYKQDSKKFLKIMFSYNNKELIINETVPNRFSPKSPDKAHLNLHINSLELGDSAVYFCASSQVRTGVSMNTEAFFGQGTRLTVV.

The rearrangement joins TRBV7-2 to TRBJ2-5; D remains ambiguous. This CDR3 region has 12 residues. The V end was cut by 5 bases, the J end by 11 bases, with 15 bases between. Germline CDR1 reads SGHTA; CDR2 reads FQGNSA. This chain's CDR3 is CASSLGWNEQYF. The CDR3 bases are TGTGCCAGCAGCCTAGGGTGGAATGAGCAGTACTTC.

V gene TRBV6-1 combines with J gene TRBJ1-5; D might be TRBD1 (5 bases). The CDR3 loop spans 15 amino acids. Germline V CDR1 and CDR2: MNHNS, SASEGT. V lost 2 bases and J 0 bases, leaving 8 bases between the germline ends. In DNA, the CDR3 is TGTGCCAGCAGTGAATGGGGCCTTAGCAATCAGCCCCAGCATTTT. It yields the protein CASSEWGLSNQPQHF.

This chain connects TRBV12-3 or TRBV12-4 to TRBJ2-5; 8 bases are shared with TRBD2. With V trimmed by 6 bases and J by 3 bases, 9 bases remained unmatched. CDR3 length: 15 residues. CDR3 nucleotides: TGTGCCAGCAGGCGCTCACGAGCGGGGGAAGAGACCCAGTACTTC. Translating it yields CASRRSRAGEETQYF.

The V call is TRBV7-8, the J call TRBJ2-3, with D perhaps matching TRBD1 (5 bases). Trimming shortened V by 7 bases and J by 2 bases, and 19 bases separated the two germline ends. CDR1 SGHVS and CDR2 FQNEAQ come from the germline V gene. This CDR3 comprises 16 residues. The chain's CDR3 is CASNDRSDSATDTQYF. The CDR3 bases are TGTGCCAGCAACGACCGGAGCGACAGCGCCACAGATACGCAGTATTTT.

This chain connects TRBV5-1 to TRBJ1-1; tentative D call: TRBD1 (5 bases). CDR1 is SGHRS and CDR2 is YFSETQ in the germline V gene. V dropped 4 bases and J dropped 4 bases, with 17 bases sitting between them. The CDR3 runs to 15 residues. The CDR3 region is CASSPSQVRATEAFF. The CDR3, as DNA: TGCGCCAGCAGCCCTTCACAGGTGCGAGCCACTGAAGCTTTCTTT.

This clonotype was seen only a few times. The chain has TRBV7-9 and TRBJ2-2; a possible D gene is TRBD2 (6 bases). CDR3 size: 14 residues. V shed 5 bases and J shed 6 bases, with 13 bases lying between them. Germline values: CDR1 SEHNR, CDR2 FQNEAQ (reference sequence). This CDR3 reads CASSGGYLAGELFF. DNA of the CDR3: TGTGCCAGCAGCGGAGGGTACTTGGCCGGGGAGCTGTTTTTT.

The chain couples TRBV5-1 to TRBJ2-7, with D maybe TRBD2 (5 bases). CDR1 SGHRS and CDR2 YFSETQ come from the germline V gene. CDR3 size: 14 residues. Trimming removed 4 bases from V and 7 bases from J, with 18 bases in between. CDR3 loop: CASSLLGFDNEQYF. DNA of the CDR3: TGCGCCAGCAGCCTACTAGGCTTCGATAATGAGCAGTACTTC.

This clonotype was seen at least ten times. The genes are TRBV29-1 and TRBJ2-4; TRBD1 aligns across 7 bases. The germline gives CDR1 SQVTM, CDR2 ANQGSEA. Trimming removed 0 bases from V and 8 bases from J; junction bases left unmatched: 13. The CDR3 loop spans 16 amino acids. The CDR3 sequence: CSVEDPLRQGSDIQYF. CDR3 sequence (DNA): TGCAGCGTTGAAGACCCCCTAAGACAGGGTTCGGACATTCAGTACTTC.

The V gene is TRBV20-1, the J gene TRBJ1-6; 7 nucleotides align to TRBD1. Germline CDR1 and CDR2: DFQATT and SNEGSKA (reference sequence). The CDR3 length is 14 residues. J gave up 7 bases and V 4 bases, and 7 bases lay outside the gene matches. CDR3 nucleotide sequence: TGCAGTGCTACCCGACAGGGAACGAATTCACCCCTCCACTTT. Amino acid sequence: CSATRQGTNSPLHF.

This clonotype has at least ten counts. The chain recombines TRBV12-3 or TRBV12-4 with TRBJ1-5; D remains ambiguous. The V gene lost 6 bases and the J gene lost 3 bases, with 21 bases spanning the gap. The CDR3 is 17 amino acids. In nucleotides, the CDR3 is TGTGCCAGCAGCAATGAGGGCTCGGGGTCATACAATCAGCCCCAGCATTTT. It encodes CASSNEGSGSYNQPQHF.

The rearrangement joins TRBV4-1 to TRBJ2-2, with a tentative D call TRBD1 (6 bases). The CDR3 spans 16 residues. CDR1 and CDR2 from the germline V gene are MGHRA and YSYEKL. Trimming stripped 1 base from V and 2 bases from J, with 11 bases between. The CDR3 DNA is TGCGCCAGCAGCCAAGTATCCAGGGGTAACACCGGGGAGCTGTTTTTT. Its translation: CASSQVSRGNTGELFF.